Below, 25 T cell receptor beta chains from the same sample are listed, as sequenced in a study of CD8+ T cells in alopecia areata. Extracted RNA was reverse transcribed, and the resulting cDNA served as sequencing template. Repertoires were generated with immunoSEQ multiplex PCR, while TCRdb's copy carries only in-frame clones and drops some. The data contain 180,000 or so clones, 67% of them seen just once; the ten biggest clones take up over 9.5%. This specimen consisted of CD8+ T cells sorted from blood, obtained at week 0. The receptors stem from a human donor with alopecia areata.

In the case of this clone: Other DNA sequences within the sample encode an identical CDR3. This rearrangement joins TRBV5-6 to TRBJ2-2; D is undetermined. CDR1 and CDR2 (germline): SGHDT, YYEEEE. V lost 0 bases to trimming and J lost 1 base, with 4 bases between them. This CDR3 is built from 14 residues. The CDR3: CASSLGVNTGELFF. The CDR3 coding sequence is TGTGCCAGCAGCTTGGGAGTGAACACCGGGGAGCTGTTTTTT.

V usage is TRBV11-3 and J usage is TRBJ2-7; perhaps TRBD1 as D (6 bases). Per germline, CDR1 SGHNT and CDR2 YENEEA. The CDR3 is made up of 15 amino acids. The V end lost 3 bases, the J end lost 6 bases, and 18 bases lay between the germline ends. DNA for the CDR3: TGTGCCAGCAGCTTGATAGGGGCCGGACAGCGCGAGCAGTACTTC. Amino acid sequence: CASSLIGAGQREQYF.

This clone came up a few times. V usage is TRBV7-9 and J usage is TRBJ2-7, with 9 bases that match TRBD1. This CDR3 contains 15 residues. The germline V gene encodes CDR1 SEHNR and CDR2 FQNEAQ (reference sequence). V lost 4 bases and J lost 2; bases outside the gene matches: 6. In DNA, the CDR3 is TGTGCCAGCAGCTCCCGGGACAGGGCCCCCTACGAGCAGTACTTC. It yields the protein CASSSRDRAPYEQYF.

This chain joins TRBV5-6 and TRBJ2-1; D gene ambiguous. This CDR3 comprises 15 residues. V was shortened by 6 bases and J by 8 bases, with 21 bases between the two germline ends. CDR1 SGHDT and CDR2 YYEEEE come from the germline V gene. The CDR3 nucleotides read TGTGCCAGCATCCGTCCGGGCCAAGCTTTCGATGAGCAGTTCTTC. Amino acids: CASIRPGQAFDEQFF.

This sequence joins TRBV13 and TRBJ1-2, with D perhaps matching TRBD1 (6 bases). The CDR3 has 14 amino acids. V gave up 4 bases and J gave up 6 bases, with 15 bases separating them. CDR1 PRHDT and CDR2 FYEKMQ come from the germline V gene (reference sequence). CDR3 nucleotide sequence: TGTGCCAGCAGCTCCGTGGGGCAGGGGCATGGCTACACCTTC. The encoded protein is CASSSVGQGHGYTF.

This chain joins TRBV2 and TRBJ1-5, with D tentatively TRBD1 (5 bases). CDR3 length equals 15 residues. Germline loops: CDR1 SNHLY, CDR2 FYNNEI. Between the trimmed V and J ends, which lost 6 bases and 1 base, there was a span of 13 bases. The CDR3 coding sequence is TGTGCCAGCAGCCTGACAGCTTCCAGCAATCAGCCCCAGCATTTT. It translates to CASSLTASSNQPQHF.

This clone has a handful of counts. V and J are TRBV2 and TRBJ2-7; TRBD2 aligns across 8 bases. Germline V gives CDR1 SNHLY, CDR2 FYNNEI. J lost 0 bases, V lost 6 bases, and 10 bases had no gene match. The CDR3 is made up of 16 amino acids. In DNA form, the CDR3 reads TGTGCCAGCAGCTCATGGGTTAGCGGGGTCTCCTACGAGCAGTACTTC. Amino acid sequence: CASSSWVSGVSYEQYF.

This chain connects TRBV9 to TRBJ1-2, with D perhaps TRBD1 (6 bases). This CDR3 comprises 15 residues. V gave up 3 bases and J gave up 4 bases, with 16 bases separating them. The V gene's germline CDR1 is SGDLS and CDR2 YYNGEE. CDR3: CASSGVGGQIYGYTF. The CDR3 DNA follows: TGTGCCAGCAGCGGAGTCGGGGGGCAGATCTATGGCTACACCTTC.

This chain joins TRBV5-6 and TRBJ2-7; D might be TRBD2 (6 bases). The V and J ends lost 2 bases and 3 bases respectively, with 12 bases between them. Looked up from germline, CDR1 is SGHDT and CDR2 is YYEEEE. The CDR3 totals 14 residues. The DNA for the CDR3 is TGTGCCAGCAGCTTAGGGAGGAAGAGCTACGAGCAGTACTTC. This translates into CASSLGRKSYEQYF.

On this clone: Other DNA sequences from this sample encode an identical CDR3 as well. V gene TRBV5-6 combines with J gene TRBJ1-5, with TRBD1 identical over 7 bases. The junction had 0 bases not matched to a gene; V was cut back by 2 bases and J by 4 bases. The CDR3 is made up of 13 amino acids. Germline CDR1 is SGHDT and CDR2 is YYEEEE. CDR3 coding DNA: TGTGCCAGCAGCTTACAGGGGAATCAGCCCCAGCATTTT. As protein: CASSLQGNQPQHF.

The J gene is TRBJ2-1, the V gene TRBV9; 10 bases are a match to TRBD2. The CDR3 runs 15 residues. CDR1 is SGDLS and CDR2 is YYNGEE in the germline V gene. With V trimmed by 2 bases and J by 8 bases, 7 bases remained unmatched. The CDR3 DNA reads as TGTGCCAGCAGCGTGAGCGGGGGGGGCGGAGATGAGCAGTTCTTC. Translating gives CASSVSGGGGDEQFF.

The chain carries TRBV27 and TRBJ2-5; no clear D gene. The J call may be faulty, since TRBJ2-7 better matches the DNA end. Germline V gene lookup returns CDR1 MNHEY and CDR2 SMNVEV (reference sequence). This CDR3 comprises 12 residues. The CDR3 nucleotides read TGTGCCAGCAGTTTAGGGATGGGCGAGCAGTACTTC. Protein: CASSLGMGEQYF.

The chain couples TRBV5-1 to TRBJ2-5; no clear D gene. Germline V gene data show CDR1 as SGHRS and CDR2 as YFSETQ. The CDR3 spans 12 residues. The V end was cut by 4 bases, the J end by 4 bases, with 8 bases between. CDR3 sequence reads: CASSTDGETQYF. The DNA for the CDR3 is TGCGCCAGCAGCACGGACGGAGAGACCCAGTACTTC.

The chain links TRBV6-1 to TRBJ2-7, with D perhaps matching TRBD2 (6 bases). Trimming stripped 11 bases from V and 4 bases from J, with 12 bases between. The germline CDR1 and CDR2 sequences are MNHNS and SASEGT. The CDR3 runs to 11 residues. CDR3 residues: CAGRLGYEQYF. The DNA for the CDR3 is TGTGCCGGGAGGTTAGGGTACGAGCAGTACTTC.

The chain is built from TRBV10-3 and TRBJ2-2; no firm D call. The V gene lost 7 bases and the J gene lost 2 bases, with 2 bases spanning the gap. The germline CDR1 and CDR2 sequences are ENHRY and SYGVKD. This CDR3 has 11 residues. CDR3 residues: CAITNTGELFF. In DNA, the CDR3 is TGTGCCATCACAAACACCGGGGAGCTGTTTTTT.

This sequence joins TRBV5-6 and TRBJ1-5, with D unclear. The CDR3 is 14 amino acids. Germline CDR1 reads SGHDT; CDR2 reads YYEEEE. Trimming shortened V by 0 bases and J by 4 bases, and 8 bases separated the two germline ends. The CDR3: CASSLGKGNQPQHF. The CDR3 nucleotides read TGTGCCAGCAGCTTGGGGAAAGGGAATCAGCCCCAGCATTTT.

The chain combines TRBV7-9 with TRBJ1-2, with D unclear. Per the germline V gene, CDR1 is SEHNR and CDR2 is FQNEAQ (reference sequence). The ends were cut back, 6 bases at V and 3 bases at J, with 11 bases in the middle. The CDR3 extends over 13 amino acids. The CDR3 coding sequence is TGTGCCAGCAGGGGAGGGCAGGACTATGGCTACACCTTC. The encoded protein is CASRGGQDYGYTF.

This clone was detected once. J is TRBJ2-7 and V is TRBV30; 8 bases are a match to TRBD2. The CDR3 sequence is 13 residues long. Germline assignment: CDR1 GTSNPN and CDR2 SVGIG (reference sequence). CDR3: CALAAGSSYEQYF. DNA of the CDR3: TGTGCACTAGCGGCGGGGAGCTCCTACGAGCAGTACTTC.

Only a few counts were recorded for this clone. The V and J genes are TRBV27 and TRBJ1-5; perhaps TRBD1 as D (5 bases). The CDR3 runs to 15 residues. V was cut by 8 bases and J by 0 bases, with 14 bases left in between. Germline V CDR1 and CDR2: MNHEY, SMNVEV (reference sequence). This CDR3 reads CASRARGNSNQPQHF. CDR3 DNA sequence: TGTGCCAGCCGGGCCCGGGGGAATAGCAATCAGCCCCAGCATTTT.

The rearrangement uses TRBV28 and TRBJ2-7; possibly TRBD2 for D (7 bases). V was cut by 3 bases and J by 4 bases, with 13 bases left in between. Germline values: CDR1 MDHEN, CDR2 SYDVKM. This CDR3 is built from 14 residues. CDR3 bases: TGTGCCAGCAGTTTGAGGGGGGGCTCGTACGAGCAGTACTTC. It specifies CASSLRGGSYEQYF.

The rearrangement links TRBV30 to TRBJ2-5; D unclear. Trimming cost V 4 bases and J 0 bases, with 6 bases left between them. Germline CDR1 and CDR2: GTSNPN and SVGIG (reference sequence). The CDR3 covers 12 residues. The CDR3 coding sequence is TGTGCCTGGATTCTGTACCAAGAGACCCAGTACTTC. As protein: CAWILYQETQYF.

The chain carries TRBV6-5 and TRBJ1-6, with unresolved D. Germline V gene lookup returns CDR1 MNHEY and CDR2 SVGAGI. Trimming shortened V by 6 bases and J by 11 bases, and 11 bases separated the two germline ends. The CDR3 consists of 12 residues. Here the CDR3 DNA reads TGTGCCAGCAGGGGGATAGAGGCACCCCTCCACTTT. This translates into CASRGIEAPLHF.

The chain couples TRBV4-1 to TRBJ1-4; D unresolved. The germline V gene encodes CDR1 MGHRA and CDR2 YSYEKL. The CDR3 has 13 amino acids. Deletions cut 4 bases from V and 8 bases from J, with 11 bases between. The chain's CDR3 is CASSPVGEEKLFF. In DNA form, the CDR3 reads TGCGCCAGCAGCCCTGTGGGCGAGGAAAAACTGTTTTTT.

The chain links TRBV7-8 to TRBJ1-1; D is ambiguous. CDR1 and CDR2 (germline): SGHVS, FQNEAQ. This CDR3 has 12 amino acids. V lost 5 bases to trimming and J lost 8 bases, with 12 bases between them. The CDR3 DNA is TGTGCCAGCAGCGTGGGGAGGGCCGAAGCTTTCTTT. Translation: CASSVGRAEAFF.

The CDR3 bases are TGTGCCAGCAGCTTTATGTCTGACGGGTCTTATGGCTACACCTTC. Its translation: CASSFMSDGSYGYTF. The chain carries TRBV5-4 and TRBJ1-2; D is uncertain. V was clipped by 2 bases and J by 5 bases, with 16 bases between them. Germline V CDR1 and CDR2: SGHNT, YYREEE (reference sequence). The CDR3 is 15 residues long.